Each of the 25 T cell receptor beta chains below was sequenced from the same sample in a study of T cell repertoires in cytomegalovirus infection. MiXCR, run by TCRdb on the reads, gives a single entry per CDR3 protein. The top ten clones hold roughly 13% of a sample with more than 350,000 distinct CDR3 sequences, 25% to 40% of them seen once. Source material: PBMCs. The receptors here all came from a human donor in good health (CMV status not recorded). Some clones in this sample may be carry-over from other donors' samples.

This clonotype was detected many times. J is TRBJ2-7 and V is TRBV7-2, with 9 nucleotides matching TRBD1. The V segment lost 6 bases and the J segment 6 bases; nucleotides outside the gene matches: 12. CDR1 is SGHTA, CDR2 FQGNSA, per germline. The CDR3 consists of 15 residues. CDR3 sequence (DNA): TGTGCCAGCAGTCACCCCGGGACAGGGATTCGCGAGCAGTACTTC. Translated, it gives CASSHPGTGIREQYF.

J is TRBJ1-1 and V is TRBV6-6; D unclear. Trimming took off 0 bases at V and 0 bases at J, with 11 bases between the two ends. The germline CDR1 and CDR2 sequences are MNHNY and SVGAGI (reference sequence). This CDR3 comprises 16 residues. CDR3 nucleotides: TGTGCCAGCAGTTACTCGACCGGTTTCGTGAACACTGAAGCTTTCTTT. Translation: CASSYSTGFVNTEAFF.

This chain joins TRBV7-2 and TRBJ2-1, with D tentatively TRBD1 or TRBD2 (6 bases each). Per the germline V gene, CDR1 is SGHTA and CDR2 is FQGNSA. This CDR3 contains 15 residues. The ends were cut back, 2 bases at V and 8 bases at J, with 16 bases in the middle. CDR3 loop: CASSLYSGGRDEQFF. The DNA for the CDR3 is TGTGCCAGCAGCTTATATTCCGGGGGCCGCGATGAGCAGTTCTTC.

This clonotype was seen only a few times. The chain employs TRBV2 and TRBJ2-5; 7 bases fit TRBD1. Losses at the gene ends were 7 bases for V and 4 bases for J; bases not matched to a gene: 3. This CDR3 region has 12 residues. CDR1 and CDR2 from the germline V gene are SNHLY and FYNNEI. The CDR3 spells CASTRDRETQYF. CDR3 in DNA: TGTGCCAGCACCCGGGACAGAGAGACCCAGTACTTC. Filled out from reference TRBV2 and TRBJ2-5, the complete variable domain reads EPEVTQTPSHQVTQMGQEVILRCVPISNHLYFYWYRQILGQKVEFLVSFYNNEISEKSEIFDDQFSVERPDGSNFTLKIRSTKLEDSAMYFCASTRDRETQYFGPGTRLLVL.

The chain has TRBV20-1 and TRBJ1-2; 7 bases align to TRBD1. V dropped 4 bases and J dropped 6; count of bases not matched to a gene: 11. The germline V gene has CDR1 DFQATT and CDR2 SNEGSKA (reference sequence). The CDR3 covers 14 residues. This CDR3 reads CSATHTTGRDGYTF. The CDR3 nucleotides are TGCAGTGCTACCCATACGACAGGGAGGGATGGCTACACCTTC.

The chain joins TRBV7-3 to TRBJ2-7; D call uncertain. This CDR3 is built from 15 residues. V was shortened by 8 bases and J by 7 bases, with 24 bases between the two germline ends. Germline V gives CDR1 SGHTA, CDR2 FQGTGA. The CDR3 spells CASLYSEADPREQYF. The CDR3 DNA follows: TGTGCCAGCCTCTATTCCGAGGCCGACCCGCGGGAGCAGTACTTC.

This clonotype was seen only a few times. As DNA, the CDR3 is TGTGCCAGCAGTGAAAGTAGCAGGTCGAACACTGAAGCTTTCTTT. It codes for CASSESSRSNTEAFF. The chain is built from TRBV2 and TRBJ1-1; D is unclear. Germline CDR1 SNHLY, CDR2 FYNNEI. The CDR3 spans 15 residues. V was pared by 2 bases and J by 1 base, with 11 bases between.

This clonotype has only a few counts. The chain has TRBV27 and TRBJ1-5, with D tentatively TRBD1 (5 bases). The V gene lost 7 bases and the J gene lost 3 bases, with 13 bases spanning the gap. Germline V lookup: CDR1 MNHEY, CDR2 SMNVEV (reference sequence). The CDR3 runs to 14 residues. The CDR3 sequence: CASNPRQSNQPQHF. As DNA, the CDR3 is TGTGCCAGCAATCCCCGACAGTCCAATCAGCCCCAGCATTTT.

The gene calls are TRBV15 and TRBJ1-5; D is ambiguous. V shed 0 bases and J shed 1 base, with 13 bases lying between them. Germline loops: CDR1 LNHNV, CDR2 YYDKDF (reference sequence). This CDR3 contains 17 residues. The CDR3: CATSRDAHRGSNQPQHF. DNA for the CDR3: TGTGCCACCAGCAGAGATGCCCACCGTGGAAGCAATCAGCCCCAGCATTTT.

This clonotype was seen a few times. One junction end does not reproduce the germline sequence, and a read error may be involved. The chain is built from TRBV4-1 and TRBJ1-1, with D unclear. CDR1 and CDR2 from the germline V gene are MGHRA and YSYEKL. This CDR3 is built from 15 residues. Here the CDR3 DNA reads TGCGCCAGCAGCCAAGACGTCGGGCAGAACATTGAAGCTTTCTTT. Amino acid sequence: CASSQDVGQNIEAFF.

This clonotype was detected a few times. A read error may explain this, as a much larger clone is one base away. The J gene is TRBJ1-2, the V gene TRBV19; TRBD1 might be the D (5 bases). Germline CDR1 and CDR2: LNHDA and SQIVND (reference sequence). The CDR3 consists of 14 residues. CDR3 sequence: CASIIVEGSYGYTF. CDR3 bases: TGTGCCAGTATTATAGTGGAGGGGAGCTATGGCTACACCTTC.

The chain employs TRBV12-3 or TRBV12-4 and TRBJ2-1; D is uncertain. V dropped 7 bases and J dropped 12 bases, with 13 bases sitting between them. This CDR3 has 11 residues. CDR3 sequence: CASTMTQVQFF. The CDR3 DNA is TGTGCCAGCACCATGACCCAGGTGCAGTTCTTC.

This clonotype was counted at least ten times. The V gene is TRBV5-6, the J gene TRBJ2-7, with TRBD2 as a possible D gene (6 bases). Germline assignment: CDR1 SGHDT and CDR2 YYEEEE. This CDR3 contains 13 residues. V lost 7 bases, J lost 3 bases, and 14 bases lay in between. The CDR3 sequence: CASSGGVGYEQYF. In DNA, the CDR3 is TGTGCCAGCTCTGGCGGGGTAGGCTACGAGCAGTACTTC.

This clonotype was detected ten times or more. The genes are TRBV12-3 or TRBV12-4 and TRBJ1-1; D uncertain. Trimming shortened V by 6 bases and J by 2 bases, and 7 bases separated the two germline ends. The CDR3 is 12 amino acids. The CDR3 loop is CASSFSNTEAFF. The CDR3 bases are TGTGCCAGCAGCTTCAGCAACACTGAAGCTTTCTTT.

The sample holds many counts of this clonotype. J is TRBJ1-5 and V is TRBV7-8; 11 bases line up with TRBD1. V was clipped by 4 bases and J by 4 bases; unmatched bases: 15. The germline CDR1 and CDR2 sequences are SGHVS and FQNEAQ. CDR3 length: 19 amino acids. CDR3 coding DNA: TGTGCCAGCAGCTCGAGGCGGGCGGGACAGGGGGTAGGGAATCAGCCCCAGCATTTT. It translates to CASSSRRAGQGVGNQPQHF. The full variable domain, with the rest looked up from reference TRBV7-8 and TRBJ1-5, is GAGVSQSPRYKVAKRGQDVALRCDPISGHVSLFWYQQALGQGPEFLTYFQNEAQLDKSGLPSDRFFAERPEGSVSTLKIQRTQQEDSAVYLCASSSRRAGQGVGNQPQHFGDGTRLSIL.

This clonotype was counted many times. The chain employs TRBV4-1 and TRBJ2-7; a weak D match, TRBD2 (6 bases). V shed 0 bases and J shed 6 bases, with 27 bases lying between them. Germline CDR1 reads MGHRA; CDR2 reads YSYEKL. This CDR3 region has 19 residues. The CDR3 DNA is TGCGCCAGCAGCCAAGATTCCTCCCCCCGCGGGACCCTACGGCCCGAGCAGTACTTC. Its protein product is CASSQDSSPRGTLRPEQYF.

This clonotype occurred a few times. This chain joins TRBV7-9 and TRBJ1-4; 10 bases agree with TRBD1. V dropped 4 bases and J dropped 8; count of bases not matched to a gene: 7. The CDR3 runs to 15 residues. Germline V gene lookup returns CDR1 SEHNR and CDR2 FQNEAQ (reference sequence). CDR3 sequence: CASSSSTGGPEKLFF. The CDR3 DNA reads as TGTGCCAGCAGCTCGTCGACAGGGGGCCCAGAAAAACTGTTTTTT.

The chain couples TRBV19 to TRBJ2-3; 10 bases align to TRBD1. The CDR3 sequence is 18 residues long. The germline CDR1 and CDR2 sequences are LNHDA and SQIVND (reference sequence). Trimming took 3 bases from V and 1 from J; bases not matched to a gene: 10. The CDR3 protein is CASSIGWGGTGGTDTQYF. In nucleotides, the CDR3 is TGTGCCAGTAGTATCGGATGGGGCGGGACAGGGGGCACAGATACGCAGTATTTT.

In the case of this clonotype: A much larger clone lies one base from this, so it may be a read error. The rearrangement joins TRBV7-9 to TRBJ2-7; D is ambiguous. Looked up from germline, CDR1 is SEHNR and CDR2 is FQNEAQ (reference sequence). V lost 3 bases and J lost 6, with 9 bases in between. The CDR3 spans 12 residues. The CDR3 protein is CASSFFPSEQYF. The DNA of the CDR3 is TGTGCCAGCAGCTTCTTTCCCTCCGAGCAGTACTTC.

In the case of this clonotype: This may stem from a read error, because a much larger clone lies one nucleotide away. The V call is TRBV7-2, the J call TRBJ2-1; 7 bases are shared with TRBD2. Germline CDR1 SGHTA, CDR2 FQGNSA. Trimming took 6 bases from V and 6 from J; bases not matched to a gene: 20. The CDR3 extends over 18 amino acids. The CDR3 DNA reads TGTGCCAGCAGACCCGGAGGCGGGACTACGTGGGTGGGCAATGAGCAGTTCTTC. It is translated as CASRPGGGTTWVGNEQFF.

This clonotype was seen a handful of times. The chain joins TRBV6-5 to TRBJ1-1; tentative D call: TRBD1 (6 bases). Trimming removed 0 bases at V and 2 bases at J, with 19 bases between. The CDR3 is made up of 18 amino acids. The germline V gene has CDR1 MNHEY and CDR2 SVGAGI. CDR3 loop: CASSYSTGGAAQNTEAFF. CDR3 in DNA: TGTGCCAGCAGTTACTCGACGGGGGGGGCAGCGCAAAACACTGAAGCTTTCTTT.

This chain joins TRBV12-3 or TRBV12-4 and TRBJ1-1; the D gene is possibly TRBD1 (5 bases). The CDR3 totals 15 residues. Between the trimmed V and J ends, which lost 5 bases and 0 bases, there was a span of 13 bases. The CDR3 loop is CASSIQTGMNTEAFF. The CDR3 bases are TGTGCCAGCAGTATTCAAACAGGCATGAACACTGAAGCTTTCTTT.

The rearrangement uses TRBV12-3 or TRBV12-4 and TRBJ2-2; D is unresolved. The CDR3 totals 13 residues. The V gene lost 3 bases and the J gene lost 3 bases, with 5 bases spanning the gap. CDR3: CASSLSHTGELFF. The CDR3, as DNA: TGTGCCAGCAGTTTGTCACACACCGGGGAGCTGTTTTTT.

This chain links TRBV24-1 with TRBJ1-1, with D perhaps TRBD1 (5 bases). The CDR3 covers 15 residues. Looked up from germline, CDR1 is KGHDR and CDR2 is SFDVKD. The V gene lost 8 bases and the J gene lost 5 bases, with 20 bases spanning the gap. CDR3 loop: CATMVQGRQMTEAFF. As DNA, the CDR3 is TGTGCCACCATGGTGCAGGGCCGTCAAATGACTGAAGCTTTCTTT.

This clonotype was recorded many times. The V call is TRBV6-2 or TRBV6-3, the J call TRBJ2-2; D not certain. V was clipped by 4 bases and J by 6 bases, with 6 bases between them. The germline gives CDR1 MNHEY, CDR2 SVGEGT. CDR3 length equals 12 residues. CDR3 loop: CASSSLAGELFF. For the CDR3, the DNA is TGTGCCAGCAGTTCGTTGGCCGGGGAGCTGTTTTTT.